These 2 T cell receptor beta chains were all obtained from the same sample, sequenced in a study of early T cells in non-severe SARS-CoV-2 infection. TCRdb re-called the 5' RACE reads through MiXCR, storing one row per CDR3 protein. Among about 16,000 distinct CDR3 sequences listed, roughly 5% were seen once. The sample consisted of whole blood. Receptors were obtained from an adult who was a healthcare worker with PCR-confirmed SARS-CoV-2 infection or an uninfected control (not recorded which).

This clonotype is deemed medium-sized. The chain uses TRBV7-8 and TRBJ2-7, with 7 bases lining up with TRBD1. This CDR3 spans 15 amino acids. The germline V gene has CDR1 SGHVS and CDR2 FQNEAQ. J lost 4 bases, V lost 3 bases, and 9 bases had no gene match. In nucleotides, the CDR3 is TGTGCCAGCAGCTTCCCGGGACAGAGATCGTACGAGCAGTACTTC. It encodes CASSFPGQRSYEQYF.

There are many counts of this clonotype. The chain uses TRBV4-1 and TRBJ2-2, with D perhaps given as TRBD1 or TRBD2 (5 bases each). The CDR3 is 15 residues long. Germline V gene data show CDR1 as MGHRA and CDR2 as YSYEKL. Trimming removed 1 base from V and 4 bases from J, with 10 bases in between. The CDR3 is CASSQGGSATGELFF. In DNA, the CDR3 is TGCGCCAGCAGCCAAGGGGGGAGTGCCACCGGGGAGCTGTTTTTT.